Listed below are T cell receptor beta chains from one sample, sequenced in a study of T-cell memory formation after mild COVID-19. TCRdb independently ran MiXCR on the 5' RACE reads; one entry per CDR3 protein. The table records roughly 220,000 distinct CDR3 sequences, 9.5% to 10% of them present only once. What was sequenced was PBMCs or a T cell subset sorted from them (not recorded which). Receptors were obtained from a man younger than 35 who had mild COVID-19 (a few samples of this study predate the infection). Cell type and time point are not known. Both conserved end residues are part of each CDR3. A D gene is named only where the DNA matches it firmly. Rows give clone size only sometimes, using once, few, many, or a class for an expanded clone.

CASSLDRPDSGNTIYF	TGCGCCAGCAGCTTGGACAGGCCAGACTCTGGAAACACCATATATTTT	.	TRBV5-1	TRBJ1-3	.
CASSLRRREGGELFF	TGTGCCAGCAGCTTGCGGCGCAGGGAAGGCGGGGAGCTGTTTTTT	.	TRBV5-5	TRBJ2-2	.
CASSLDPAGLNTEAFF	TGTGCCAGCAGCTTAGATCCCGCAGGACTGAACACTGAAGCTTTCTTT	few	TRBV7-8	TRBJ1-1	.
CASAPGEYQETQYF	TGCGCCAGCGCCCCCGGGGAGTACCAAGAGACCCAGTACTTC	many	TRBV5-1	TRBJ2-5	.
CASRPPAGAGETQYF	TGTGCCAGCCGACCTCCGGCCGGGGCGGGAGAGACCCAGTACTTC	.	TRBV7-9	TRBJ2-5	.
CASSPDGGGYNEQFF	TGCGCCAGCAGCCCCGATGGAGGGGGCTACAATGAGCAGTTCTTC	.	TRBV5-1	TRBJ2-1	.
CASSPTTFRGRTDTQYF	TGCGCCAGCAGCCCTACAACTTTCAGGGGGCGCACAGATACGCAGTATTTT	.	TRBV5-1	TRBJ2-3	TRBD1
CASSSAGTGSHEQYF	TGCGCCAGCAGCTCGGCCGGGACAGGGTCTCACGAGCAGTACTTC	.	TRBV5-1	TRBJ2-7	TRBD1
CASISLTGTRGTEAFF	TGTGCCAGCATCTCCCTAACCGGGACGCGAGGCACTGAAGCTTTCTTT	many	TRBV7-6	TRBJ1-1	.
CSAPSDRYNEQFF	TGCAGTGCTCCAAGCGACAGGTACAATGAGCAGTTCTTC	.	TRBV20-1	TRBJ2-1	.
CASSRGGTDGNTIYF	TGCGCCAGCAGCCGGGGTGGGACGGATGGAAACACCATATATTTT	few	TRBV5-1	TRBJ1-3	.
CASSQRKLGPLHF	TGTGCCAGCAGCCAAAGGAAACTGGGACCCCTCCACTTT	.	TRBV4-2	TRBJ1-6	.
CASSPLTSGETQYF	TGTGCCAGCAGCCCCCTGACTAGCGGGGAGACCCAGTACTTC	many	TRBV5-4	TRBJ2-5	TRBD2
CASSLEWPGELFF	TGTGCCAGCAGCTTAGAGTGGCCCGGGGAGCTGTTTTTT	few	TRBV7-7	TRBJ2-2	.
CASSLSSFGEGYTF	TGTGCCAGCAGCCTTAGTAGCTTTGGAGAGGGCTACACCTTC	many	TRBV7-2	TRBJ1-2	.
CASRPPAAPYGYTF	TGTGCCAGCAGACCCCCGGCAGCGCCCTATGGCTACACCTTC	.	TRBV12-3/TRBV12-4	TRBJ1-2	.
CASSWGYTGQPQHF	TGTGCCAGCAGCTGGGGCTATACTGGTCAGCCCCAGCATTTT	few	TRBV5-6	TRBJ1-5	.
CATSRDVTNTEAFF	TGTGCCACCAGCAGAGACGTAACGAACACTGAAGCTTTCTTT	few	TRBV15	TRBJ1-1	.
CASSLRGHRENQPQHF	TGTGCCAGCAGCTTGAGGGGCCACAGGGAGAATCAGCCCCAGCATTTT	few	TRBV7-9	TRBJ1-5	.
CASSLGATDTQYF	TGTGCCAGCAGCTTAGGGGCCACAGATACGCAGTATTTT	many	TRBV11-2	TRBJ2-3	.
CASSQEGTGGSGANVLTF	TGCGCCAGCAGCCAAGAGGGGACAGGGGGCTCTGGGGCCAACGTCCTGACTTTC	.	TRBV4-1	TRBJ2-6	TRBD1
CSATVMGLNTEAFF	TGCAGTGCTACCGTGATGGGGCTCAACACTGAAGCTTTCTTT	few	TRBV20-1	TRBJ1-1	.
CASSVGSTPNNEQFF	TGTGCCAGCAGCGTTGGGAGCACCCCAAACAATGAGCAGTTCTTC	.	TRBV9	TRBJ2-1	.
CASSARGYEQYF	TGTGCCAGCAGTGCCCGTGGGTACGAGCAGTACTTC	many	TRBV27	TRBJ2-7	.
CASSLFQEETQYF	TGCGCCAGCAGCTTGTTTCAGGAGGAGACCCAGTACTTC	many	TRBV5-1	TRBJ2-5	.
CASSIRLSETQYF	TGTGCCAGTAGTATAAGACTATCGGAGACCCAGTACTTC	.	TRBV19	TRBJ2-5	.
CGTVWVGYAGQYF	TGTGGGACCGTGTGGGTGGGTTATGCGGGGCAGTACTTC	many	TRBV7-6	TRBJ2-7	.
CASSLRQGSTDTQYF	TGTGCCAGCAGCTTACGACAGGGGAGCACAGATACGCAGTATTTT	.	TRBV7-9	TRBJ2-3	TRBD1
CASRIRRIMNTEAFF	TGTGCCAGCAGAATAAGACGGATTATGAACACTGAAGCTTTCTTT	.	TRBV7-9	TRBJ1-1	.
CSVDDTGVNEQFF	TGCAGCGTTGATGATACAGGGGTCAATGAGCAGTTCTTC	.	TRBV29-1	TRBJ2-1	TRBD1
CASSLTGRQETQYF	TGTGCCAGCAGCTTGACAGGGCGCCAAGAGACCCAGTACTTC	many	TRBV7-6	TRBJ2-5	TRBD1
CASSEFQDSYEQYF	TGCGCCAGCAGTGAGTTCCAGGACTCCTACGAGCAGTACTTC	.	TRBV10-1	TRBJ2-7	.